The 13 T cell receptor beta chains reported below all come from one sample, sequenced in a study of OX40 agonist ivuxolimab in advanced cancers. TCRdb's table, derived via immunoSEQ multiplex PCR, lists solely in-frame clones and lacks some. The sample lists tens of thousands of clones, roughly 91% occurring once. The sequences come from CD4+ or CD8+ T cells sorted from blood, collected in a trial of the OX40 agonist ivuxolimab. The source is an adult with an advanced solid tumor such as melanoma, head and neck, liver or kidney cancer.

The gene calls are TRBV19 and TRBJ2-7, with 7 bases fitting TRBD1. CDR1 LNHDA and CDR2 SQIVND come from the germline V gene (reference sequence). This CDR3 has 15 residues. V gave up 3 bases and J gave up 0 bases; unmatched junction bases: 5. CDR3: CASSIRTGYSYEQYF. For the CDR3, the DNA is TGTGCCAGTAGTATCCGGACAGGATACTCCTACGAGCAGTACTTC.

In this sample, this clone turned up once. The chain joins TRBV21-1 to TRBJ1-5; no check of the table's D call, TRBD1, against the DNA was made. TRBV21-1 represents a pseudogene. This CDR3 is 17 amino acids long. This chain's CDR3 is CARAGTGTGVGRQPQHF. In nucleotides, the CDR3 is TGTGCCAGGGCGGGGACCGGGACAGGGGTGGGTCGACAGCCCCAGCATTTT.

The chain couples TRBV6-1 to TRBJ2-2; TRBD1 matches at 8 bases. Germline loops: CDR1 MNHNS, CDR2 SASEGT. Trimming cost V 6 bases and J 4 bases; bases outside gene matches: 7. The CDR3 contains 15 residues. CDR3 in amino acids: CASRGQVLSTGELFF. Here the CDR3 DNA reads TGTGCCAGCAGGGGACAGGTTTTGAGCACCGGGGAGCTGTTTTTT.

The chain combines TRBV5-1 with TRBJ2-5, with TRBD1 as a possible D gene (8 bases). This CDR3 contains 14 residues. Per the germline V gene, CDR1 is SGHRS and CDR2 is YFSETQ. V was shortened by 4 bases and J by 9 bases, with 19 bases between the two germline ends. CDR3 sequence reads: CASSPPDREGAQYF. The CDR3 nucleotides are TGCGCCAGCAGCCCCCCGGACAGGGAGGGGGCCCAGTACTTC. The full variable domain, rest sourced from reference TRBV5-1 and TRBJ2-5, is KAGVTQTPRYLIKTRGQQVTLSCSPISGHRSVSWYQQTPGQGLQFLFEYFSETQRNKGNFPGRFSGRQFSNSRSEMNVSTLELGDSALYLCASSPPDREGAQYFGPGTRLLVL.

The chain has TRBV7-5 and TRBJ2-7. TRBV7-5 is reported as a pseudogene. The CDR3 is 13 amino acids. As DNA, the CDR3 is TGTGCCAGCAGCTTAGCCCCGAACTACGAGCAGTACTTC. As protein: CASSLAPNYEQYF.

This clone was observed a single time. V usage is TRBV9 and J usage is TRBJ2-5; 7 nucleotides align to TRBD2. This CDR3 contains 15 residues. CDR1 is SGDLS, CDR2 YYNGEE, per germline. V lost 1 base to trimming and J lost 5 bases; unmatched junction nucleotides: 8. CDR3 nucleotide sequence: TGTGCCAGCAGCGTATGGCCCCGGGGGGAGGAGACCCAGTACTTC. Translated, it gives CASSVWPRGEETQYF.

The chain has TRBV6-5 and TRBJ2-7; D gene ambiguous. V lost 0 bases to trimming and J lost 2 bases, with 14 bases between them. Germline CDR1 reads MNHEY; CDR2 reads SVGAGI. The CDR3 extends over 16 amino acids. CDR3 region: CASSYSILYPTYEQYF. In DNA form, the CDR3 reads TGTGCCAGCAGTTACTCTATTCTTTATCCCACCTACGAGCAGTACTTC.

This clone was seen just once. The V call is TRBV11-3, the J call TRBJ1-5; no definite D call. V lost 5 bases to trimming and J lost 4 bases, with 12 bases between them. CDR1 is SGHNT and CDR2 is YENEEA in the germline V gene. The CDR3 runs 14 residues. CDR3 nucleotides: TGTGCCAGCAGCGCTGGGAACGGAAATCAGCCCCAGCATTTT. Protein sequence: CASSAGNGNQPQHF.

CDR3 DNA: TGTGCCAGCACCGTGGGTGGGGTAGGGATCGGGGAGCTGTTTTTT. It encodes CASTVGGVGIGELFF. This sequence joins TRBV28 and TRBJ2-2; D not resolved. Germline values: CDR1 MDHEN, CDR2 SYDVKM. V gave up 7 bases and J gave up 7 bases, with 19 bases separating them. The CDR3 spans 15 residues.

CDR3 amino acids: CASSFPTGLVGGPQETQYF. The CDR3 DNA reads TGCGCCAGCAGCTTCCCGACCGGACTAGTGGGGGGGCCGCAAGAGACCCAGTACTTC. This rearrangement joins TRBV5-1 to TRBJ2-5, with D possibly matching TRBD2 (7 bases). The CDR3 extends over 19 amino acids. Germline lookup yields CDR1 SGHRS and CDR2 YFSETQ. Trimming shortened V by 2 bases and J by 2 bases, and 25 bases separated the two germline ends.

The chain carries TRBV7-9 and TRBJ2-2; D not resolved. V lost 6 bases and J lost 5, with 10 bases in between. Germline CDR1 is SEHNR and CDR2 is FQNEAQ (reference sequence). The CDR3 contains 13 residues. CDR3 coding DNA: TGTGCCAGCAGTCACCCTCCGACCGGGGAGCTGTTTTTT. This translates into CASSHPPTGELFF.

The chain uses TRBV25-1 and TRBJ1-3, with D unresolved. Germline CDR1 is MGHDK and CDR2 is SYGVNS. The CDR3 totals 15 residues. V was clipped by 8 bases and J by 1 base, with 15 bases between them. CDR3 in DNA: TGTGCCAGCTCCTTTTATGTCGGATCTGGAAACACCATATATTTT. It encodes CASSFYVGSGNTIYF. The complete variable domain, with remaining parts taken from reference TRBV25-1 and TRBJ1-3, reads EADIYQTPRYLVIGTGKKITLECSQTMGHDKMYWYQQDPGMELHLIHYSYGVNSTEKGDLSSESTVSRIRTEHFPLTLESARPSHTSQYLCASSFYVGSGNTIYFGEGSWLTVV.

This chain links TRBV2 with TRBJ1-3; D is unresolved. V shed 4 bases and J shed 0 bases, with 10 bases lying between them. This CDR3 is built from 15 residues. CDR1 SNHLY and CDR2 FYNNEI come from the germline V gene. The CDR3 region has the DNA TGTGCCAGCAGTGCGGGCAGTCGCTCTGGAAACACCATATATTTT. Translated: CASSAGSRSGNTIYF.